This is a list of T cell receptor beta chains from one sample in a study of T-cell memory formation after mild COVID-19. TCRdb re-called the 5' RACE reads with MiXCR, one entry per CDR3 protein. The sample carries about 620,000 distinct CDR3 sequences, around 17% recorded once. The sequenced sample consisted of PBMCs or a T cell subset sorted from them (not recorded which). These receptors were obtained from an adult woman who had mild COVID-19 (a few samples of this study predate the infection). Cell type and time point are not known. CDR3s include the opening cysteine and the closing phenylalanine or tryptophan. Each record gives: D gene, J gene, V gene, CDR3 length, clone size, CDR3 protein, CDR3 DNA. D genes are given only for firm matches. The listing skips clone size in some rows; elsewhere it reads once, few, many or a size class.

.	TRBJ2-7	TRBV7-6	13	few	CASSPTGLYEQYF	TGTGCCAGCAGCCCGACGGGGCTCTACGAGCAGTACTTC
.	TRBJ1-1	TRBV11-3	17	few	CASSLVQGFFMNTEAFF	TGTGCCAGCAGCTTAGTACAGGGATTCTTTATGAACACTGAAGCTTTCTTT
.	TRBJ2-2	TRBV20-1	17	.	CSVPAGARASNTGELFF	TGCAGTGTCCCGGCGGGCGCCCGAGCCTCGAACACCGGGGAGCTGTTTTTT
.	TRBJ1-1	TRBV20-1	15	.	CSASWTVSMNTEAFF	TGCAGTGCTAGTTGGACAGTCTCCATGAACACTGAAGCTTTCTTT
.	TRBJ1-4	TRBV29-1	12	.	CSVAGESEKLFF	TGCAGCGTTGCAGGGGAGAGTGAAAAACTGTTTTTT
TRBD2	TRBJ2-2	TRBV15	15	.	CATAGGQGNTGELFF	TGTGCCACCGCGGGGGGGCAGGGGAACACCGGGGAGCTGTTTTTT
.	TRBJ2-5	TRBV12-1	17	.	CASSIPGIQPKQETQYF	TGTGCCAGCAGCATTCCGGGCATACAGCCTAAGCAAGAGACCCAGTACTTC
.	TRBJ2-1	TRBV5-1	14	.	CASSLVERYNEQFF	TGCGCCAGCAGCTTGGTGGAGCGTTACAATGAGCAGTTCTTC
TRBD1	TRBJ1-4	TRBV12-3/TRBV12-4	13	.	CATSGQGAEKLFF	TGTGCCACCTCGGGACAGGGGGCTGAAAAACTGTTTTTT
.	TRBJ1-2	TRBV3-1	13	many	CASSQEGGRGYTF	TGTGCCAGCAGCCAAGAGGGAGGTCGGGGCTACACCTTC